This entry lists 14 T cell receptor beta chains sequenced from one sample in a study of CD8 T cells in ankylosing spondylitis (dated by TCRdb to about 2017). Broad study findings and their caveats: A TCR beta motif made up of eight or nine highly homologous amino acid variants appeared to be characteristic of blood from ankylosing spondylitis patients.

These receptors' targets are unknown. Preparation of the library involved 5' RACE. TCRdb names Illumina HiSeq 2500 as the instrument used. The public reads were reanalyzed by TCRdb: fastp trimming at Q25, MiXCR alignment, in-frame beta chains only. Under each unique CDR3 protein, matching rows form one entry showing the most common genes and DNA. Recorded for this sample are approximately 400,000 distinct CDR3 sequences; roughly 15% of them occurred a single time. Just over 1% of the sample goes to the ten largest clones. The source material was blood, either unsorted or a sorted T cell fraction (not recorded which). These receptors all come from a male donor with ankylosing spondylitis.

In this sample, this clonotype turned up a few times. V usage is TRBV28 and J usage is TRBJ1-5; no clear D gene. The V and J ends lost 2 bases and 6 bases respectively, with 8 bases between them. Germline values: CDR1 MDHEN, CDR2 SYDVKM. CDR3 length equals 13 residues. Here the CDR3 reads CASSLLVGQPQHF. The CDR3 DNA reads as TGTGCCAGCAGTTTACTAGTAGGTCAGCCCCAGCATTTT.

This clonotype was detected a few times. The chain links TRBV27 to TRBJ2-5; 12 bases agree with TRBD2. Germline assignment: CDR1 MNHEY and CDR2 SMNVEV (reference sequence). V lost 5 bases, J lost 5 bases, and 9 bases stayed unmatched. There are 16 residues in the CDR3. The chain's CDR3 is CASSPGLAGAGETQYF. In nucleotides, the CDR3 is TGTGCCAGCAGTCCGGGACTAGCGGGTGCTGGGGAGACCCAGTACTTC.

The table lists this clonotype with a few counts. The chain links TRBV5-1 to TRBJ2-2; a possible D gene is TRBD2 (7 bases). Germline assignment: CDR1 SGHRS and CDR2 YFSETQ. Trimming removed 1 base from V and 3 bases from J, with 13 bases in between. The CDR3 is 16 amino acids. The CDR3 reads CASSLWGGGDTGELFF. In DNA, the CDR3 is TGCGCCAGCAGCTTGTGGGGGGGCGGTGACACCGGGGAGCTGTTTTTT.

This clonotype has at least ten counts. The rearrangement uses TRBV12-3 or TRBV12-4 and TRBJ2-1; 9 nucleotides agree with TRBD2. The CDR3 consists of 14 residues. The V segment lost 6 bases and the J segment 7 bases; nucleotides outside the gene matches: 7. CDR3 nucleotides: TGTGCCAGCAGGCTAGCGGGGACCCGAAATGAGCAGTTCTTC. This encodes CASRLAGTRNEQFF.

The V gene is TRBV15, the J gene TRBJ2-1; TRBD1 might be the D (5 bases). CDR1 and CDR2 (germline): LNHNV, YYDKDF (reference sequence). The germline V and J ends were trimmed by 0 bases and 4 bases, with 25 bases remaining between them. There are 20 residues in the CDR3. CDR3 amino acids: CATSRDSFRTKLSYYNEQFF. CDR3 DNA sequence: TGTGCCACCAGCAGAGATTCGTTCAGGACAAAACTCTCTTATTACAATGAGCAGTTCTTC.

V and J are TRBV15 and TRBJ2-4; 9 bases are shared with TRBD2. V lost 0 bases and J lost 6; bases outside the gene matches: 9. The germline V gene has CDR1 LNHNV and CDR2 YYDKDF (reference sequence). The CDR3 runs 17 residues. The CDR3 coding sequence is TGTGCCACCAGCAGAGATGAGGCTAGCGGGGACTCAAACATTCAGTACTTC. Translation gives CATSRDEASGDSNIQYF.

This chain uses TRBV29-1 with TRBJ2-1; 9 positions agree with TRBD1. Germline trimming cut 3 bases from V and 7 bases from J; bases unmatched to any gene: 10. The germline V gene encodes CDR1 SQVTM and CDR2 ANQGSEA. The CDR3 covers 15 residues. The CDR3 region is CSVDPRTGVGNEQFF. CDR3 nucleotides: TGCAGCGTTGACCCACGGACAGGGGTGGGAAATGAGCAGTTCTTC.

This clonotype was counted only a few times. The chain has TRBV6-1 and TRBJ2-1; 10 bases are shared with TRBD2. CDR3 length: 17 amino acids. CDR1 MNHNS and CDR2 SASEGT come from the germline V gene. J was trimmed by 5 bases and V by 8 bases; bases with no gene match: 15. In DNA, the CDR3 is TGTGCCAGCTACAGGGGGGCAGCGGGAGGGTTCCACAATGAGCAGTTCTTC. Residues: CASYRGAAGGFHNEQFF.

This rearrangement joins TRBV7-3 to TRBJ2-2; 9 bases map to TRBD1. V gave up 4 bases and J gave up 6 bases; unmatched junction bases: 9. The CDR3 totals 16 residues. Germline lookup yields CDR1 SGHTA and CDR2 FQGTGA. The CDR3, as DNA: TGTGCCAGCAGCTCCACAGGGGGCATGCCCCCCGGGGAGCTGTTTTTT. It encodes CASSSTGGMPPGELFF.

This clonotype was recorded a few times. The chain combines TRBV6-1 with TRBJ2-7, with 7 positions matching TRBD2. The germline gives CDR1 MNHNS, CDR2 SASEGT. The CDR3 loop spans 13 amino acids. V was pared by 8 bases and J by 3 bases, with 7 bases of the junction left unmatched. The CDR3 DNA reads TGTGCCAGCGGCAGCGGGAACTACTACGAGCAGTACTTC. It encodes CASGSGNYYEQYF.

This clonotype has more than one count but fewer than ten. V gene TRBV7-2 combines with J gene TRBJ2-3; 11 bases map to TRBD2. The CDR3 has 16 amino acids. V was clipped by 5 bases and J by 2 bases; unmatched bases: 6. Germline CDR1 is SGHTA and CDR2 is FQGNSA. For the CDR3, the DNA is TGTGCCAGCAGCCGAGGGACTAGCGGAGACACAGATACGCAGTATTTT. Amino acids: CASSRGTSGDTDTQYF.

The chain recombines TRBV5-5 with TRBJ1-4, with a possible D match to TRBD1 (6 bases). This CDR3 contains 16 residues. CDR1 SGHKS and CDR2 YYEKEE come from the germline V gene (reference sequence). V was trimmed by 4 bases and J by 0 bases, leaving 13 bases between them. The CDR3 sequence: CASSIGQSATNEKLFF. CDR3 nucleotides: TGTGCCAGCAGCATTGGACAGTCTGCAACTAATGAAAAACTGTTTTTT.

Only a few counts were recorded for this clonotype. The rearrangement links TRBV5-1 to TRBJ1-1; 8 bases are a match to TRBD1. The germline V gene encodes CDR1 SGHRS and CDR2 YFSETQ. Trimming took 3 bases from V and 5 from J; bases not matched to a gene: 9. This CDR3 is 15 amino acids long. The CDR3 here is CASSSGGGEETEAFF. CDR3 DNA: TGCGCCAGCAGCTCAGGGGGCGGGGAGGAAACTGAAGCTTTCTTT.

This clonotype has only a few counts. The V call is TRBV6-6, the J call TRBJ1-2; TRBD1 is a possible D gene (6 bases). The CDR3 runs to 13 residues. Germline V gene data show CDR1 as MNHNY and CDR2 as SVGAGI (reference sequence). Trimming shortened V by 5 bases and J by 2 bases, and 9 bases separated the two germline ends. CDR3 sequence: CASSNQGNYGYTF. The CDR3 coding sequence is TGTGCCAGCAGTAATCAGGGGAACTATGGCTACACCTTC.